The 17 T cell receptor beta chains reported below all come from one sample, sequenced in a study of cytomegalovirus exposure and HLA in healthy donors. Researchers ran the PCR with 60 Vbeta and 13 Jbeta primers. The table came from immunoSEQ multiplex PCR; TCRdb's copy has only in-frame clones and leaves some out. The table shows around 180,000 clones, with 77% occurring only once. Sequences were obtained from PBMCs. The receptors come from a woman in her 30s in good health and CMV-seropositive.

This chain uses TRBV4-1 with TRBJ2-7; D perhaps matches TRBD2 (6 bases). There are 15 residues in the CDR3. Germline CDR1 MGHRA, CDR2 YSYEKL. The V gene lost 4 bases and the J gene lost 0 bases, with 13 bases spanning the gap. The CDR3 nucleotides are TGCGCCAGCAGCCCGGTTCCTAGCGTCTCCTACGAGCAGTACTTC. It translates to CASSPVPSVSYEQYF.

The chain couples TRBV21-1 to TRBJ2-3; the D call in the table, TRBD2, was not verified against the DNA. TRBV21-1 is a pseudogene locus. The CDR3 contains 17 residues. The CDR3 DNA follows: TGTGCCAGCAGCCCCCGGGGGACTAGCGGGAGTATAGATACGCAGTATTTT. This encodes CASSPRGTSGSIDTQYF.

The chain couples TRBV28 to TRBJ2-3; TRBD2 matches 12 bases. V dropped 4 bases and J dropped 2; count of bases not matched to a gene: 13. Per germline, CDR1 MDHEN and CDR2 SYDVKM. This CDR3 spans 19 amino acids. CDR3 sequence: CASSSPRTSGKFYTDTQYF. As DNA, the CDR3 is TGTGCCAGCAGTTCCCCAAGGACTAGCGGGAAATTCTACACAGATACGCAGTATTTT. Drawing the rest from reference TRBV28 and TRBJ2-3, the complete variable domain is DVKVTQSSRYLVKRTGEKVFLECVQDMDHENMFWYRQDPGLGLRLIYFSYDVKMKEKGDIPEGYSVSREKKERFSLILESASTNQTSMYLCASSSPRTSGKFYTDTQYFGPGTRLTVL.

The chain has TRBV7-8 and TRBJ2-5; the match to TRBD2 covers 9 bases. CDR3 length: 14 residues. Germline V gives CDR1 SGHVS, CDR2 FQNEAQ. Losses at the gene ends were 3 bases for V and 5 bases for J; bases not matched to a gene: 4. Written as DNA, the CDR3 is TGTGCCAGCAGCTTGACTAGCGGCGTGGAGACCCAGTACTTC. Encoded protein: CASSLTSGVETQYF.

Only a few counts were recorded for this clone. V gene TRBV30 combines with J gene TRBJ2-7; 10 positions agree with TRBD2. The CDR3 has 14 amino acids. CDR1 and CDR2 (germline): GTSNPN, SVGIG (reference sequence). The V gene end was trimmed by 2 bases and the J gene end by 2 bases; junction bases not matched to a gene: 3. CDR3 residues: CAWSIAGGTYEQYF. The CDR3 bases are TGTGCCTGGAGTATAGCGGGAGGTACCTACGAGCAGTACTTC.

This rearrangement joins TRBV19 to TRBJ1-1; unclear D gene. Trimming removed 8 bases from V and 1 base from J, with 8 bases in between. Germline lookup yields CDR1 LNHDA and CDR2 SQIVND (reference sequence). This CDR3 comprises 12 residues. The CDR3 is CASRGSNTEAFF. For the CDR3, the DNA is TGTGCCAGTCGCGGGTCGAACACTGAAGCTTTCTTT.

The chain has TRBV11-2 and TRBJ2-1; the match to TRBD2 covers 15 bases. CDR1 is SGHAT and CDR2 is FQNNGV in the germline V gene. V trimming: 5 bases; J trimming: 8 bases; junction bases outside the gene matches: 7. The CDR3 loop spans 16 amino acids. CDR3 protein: CASSRGTSGRPHEQFF. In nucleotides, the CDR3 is TGTGCCAGCAGCCGTGGGACTAGCGGGAGGCCTCATGAGCAGTTCTTC. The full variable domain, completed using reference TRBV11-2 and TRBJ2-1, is EAGVAQSPRYKIIEKRQSVAFWCNPISGHATLYWYQQILGQGPKLLIQFQNNGVVDDSQLPKDRFSAERLKGVDSTLKIQPAKLEDSAVYLCASSRGTSGRPHEQFFGPGTRLTVL.

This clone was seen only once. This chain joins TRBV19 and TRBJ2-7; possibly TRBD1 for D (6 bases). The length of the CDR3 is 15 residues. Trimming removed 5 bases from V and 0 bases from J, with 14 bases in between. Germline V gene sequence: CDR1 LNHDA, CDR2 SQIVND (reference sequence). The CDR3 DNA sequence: TGTGCCAGTAGTTCCTGGGACACGGCCTCCTACGAGCAGTACTTC. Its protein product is CASSSWDTASYEQYF.

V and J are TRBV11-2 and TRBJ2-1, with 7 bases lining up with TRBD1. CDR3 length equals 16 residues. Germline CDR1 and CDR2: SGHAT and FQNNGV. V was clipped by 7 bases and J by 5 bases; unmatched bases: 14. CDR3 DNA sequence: TGTGCCAGCACCCTACTAAAGGGACAGACCAACAATGAGCAGTTCTTC. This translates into CASTLLKGQTNNEQFF. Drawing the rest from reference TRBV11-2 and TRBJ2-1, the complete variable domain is EAGVAQSPRYKIIEKRQSVAFWCNPISGHATLYWYQQILGQGPKLLIQFQNNGVVDDSQLPKDRFSAERLKGVDSTLKIQPAKLEDSAVYLCASTLLKGQTNNEQFFGPGTRLTVL.

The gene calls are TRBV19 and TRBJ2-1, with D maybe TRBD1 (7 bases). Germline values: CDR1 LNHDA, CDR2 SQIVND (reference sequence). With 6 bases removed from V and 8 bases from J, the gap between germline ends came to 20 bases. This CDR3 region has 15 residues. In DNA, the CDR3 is TGTGCCAGTAGCGTGCAGGGGGGTTTGGGAGATGAGCAGTTCTTC. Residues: CASSVQGGLGDEQFF.

This CDR3 is CAWSFGGYYEQYF. CDR3 sequence (DNA): TGTGCCTGGAGTTTTGGGGGGTACTACGAGCAGTACTTC. The V call is TRBV30, the J call TRBJ2-7, with D possibly matching TRBD2 (6 bases). This CDR3 contains 13 residues. The germline V gene has CDR1 GTSNPN and CDR2 SVGIG (reference sequence). V was clipped by 2 bases and J by 3 bases, with 11 bases between them.

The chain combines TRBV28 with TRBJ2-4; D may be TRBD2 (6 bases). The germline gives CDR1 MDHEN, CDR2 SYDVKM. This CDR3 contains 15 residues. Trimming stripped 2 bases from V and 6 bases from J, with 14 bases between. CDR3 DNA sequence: TGTGCCAGCAGTTTACGCGGTCAGGGAGGAAACATTCAGTACTTC. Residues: CASSLRGQGGNIQYF.

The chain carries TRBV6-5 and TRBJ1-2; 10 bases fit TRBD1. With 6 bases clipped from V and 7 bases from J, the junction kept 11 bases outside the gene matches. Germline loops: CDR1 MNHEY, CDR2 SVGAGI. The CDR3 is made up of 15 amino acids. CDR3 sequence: CASRSTGGSPSGYTF. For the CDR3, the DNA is TGTGCCAGCAGGTCGACAGGGGGCTCTCCGAGTGGCTACACCTTC.

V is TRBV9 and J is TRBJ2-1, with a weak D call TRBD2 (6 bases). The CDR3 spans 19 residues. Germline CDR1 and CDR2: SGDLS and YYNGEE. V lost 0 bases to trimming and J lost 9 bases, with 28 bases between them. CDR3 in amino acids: CASSVGRGARRESLAEQFF. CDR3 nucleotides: TGTGCCAGCAGCGTAGGCCGGGGCGCGAGGCGGGAAAGTCTCGCTGAGCAGTTCTTC.

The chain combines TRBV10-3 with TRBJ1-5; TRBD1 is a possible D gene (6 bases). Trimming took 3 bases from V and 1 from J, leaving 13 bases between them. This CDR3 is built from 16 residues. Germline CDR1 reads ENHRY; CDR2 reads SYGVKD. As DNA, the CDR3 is TGTGCCATCAGTGAAGCAGGGGCTATGAGCAATCAGCCCCAGCATTTT. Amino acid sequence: CAISEAGAMSNQPQHF.

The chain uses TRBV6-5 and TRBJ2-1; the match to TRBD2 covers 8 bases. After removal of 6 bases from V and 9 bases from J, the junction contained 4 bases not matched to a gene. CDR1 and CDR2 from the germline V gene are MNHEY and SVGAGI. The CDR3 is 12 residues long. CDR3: CASSPGTSEQFF. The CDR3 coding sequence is TGTGCCAGCAGCCCGGGGACTAGTGAGCAGTTCTTC.

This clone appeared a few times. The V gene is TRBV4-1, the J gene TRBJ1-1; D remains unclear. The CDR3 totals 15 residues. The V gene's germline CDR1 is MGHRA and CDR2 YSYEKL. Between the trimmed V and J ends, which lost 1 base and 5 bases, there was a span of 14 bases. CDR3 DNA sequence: TGCGCCAGCAGCCAAGTGTTGGGAGGGAGGACTGAAGCTTTCTTT. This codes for CASSQVLGGRTEAFF.